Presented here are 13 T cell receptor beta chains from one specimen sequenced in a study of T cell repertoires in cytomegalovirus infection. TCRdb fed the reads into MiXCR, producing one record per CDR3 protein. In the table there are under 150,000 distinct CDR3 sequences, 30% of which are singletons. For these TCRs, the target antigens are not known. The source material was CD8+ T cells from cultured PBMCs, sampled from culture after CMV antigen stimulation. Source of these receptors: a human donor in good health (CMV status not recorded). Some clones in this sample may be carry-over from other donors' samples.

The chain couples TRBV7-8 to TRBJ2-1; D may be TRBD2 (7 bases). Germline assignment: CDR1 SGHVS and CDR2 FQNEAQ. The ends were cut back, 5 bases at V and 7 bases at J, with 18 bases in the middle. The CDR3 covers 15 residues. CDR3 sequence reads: CASSPSGGRWNEQFF. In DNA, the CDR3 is TGTGCCAGCAGCCCTTCCGGGGGGCGCTGGAATGAGCAGTTCTTC. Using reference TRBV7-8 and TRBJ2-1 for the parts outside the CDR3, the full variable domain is GAGVSQSPRYKVAKRGQDVALRCDPISGHVSLFWYQQALGQGPEFLTYFQNEAQLDKSGLPSDRFFAERPEGSVSTLKIQRTQQEDSAVYLCASSPSGGRWNEQFFGPGTRLTVL.

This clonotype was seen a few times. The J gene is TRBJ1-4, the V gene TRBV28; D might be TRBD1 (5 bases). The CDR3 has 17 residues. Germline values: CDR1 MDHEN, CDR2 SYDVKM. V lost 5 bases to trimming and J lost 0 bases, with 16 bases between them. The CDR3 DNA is TGTGCCAGCAGTGCGACGGGGGGGATTGCAACTAATGAAAAACTGTTTTTT. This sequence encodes CASSATGGIATNEKLFF. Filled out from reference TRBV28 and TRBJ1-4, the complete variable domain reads DVKVTQSSRYLVKRTGEKVFLECVQDMDHENMFWYRQDPGLGLRLIYFSYDVKMKEKGDIPEGYSVSREKKERFSLILESASTNQTSMYLCASSATGGIATNEKLFFGSGTQLSVL.

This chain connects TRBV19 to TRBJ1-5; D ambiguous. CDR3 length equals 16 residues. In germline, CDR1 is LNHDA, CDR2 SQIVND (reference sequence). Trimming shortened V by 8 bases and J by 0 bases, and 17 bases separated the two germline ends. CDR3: CASSDWGSYSNQPQHF. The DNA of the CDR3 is TGTGCCAGTTCCGATTGGGGTTCGTATAGCAATCAGCCCCAGCATTTT. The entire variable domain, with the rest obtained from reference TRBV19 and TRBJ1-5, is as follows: DGGITQSPKYLFRKEGQNVTLSCEQNLNHDAMYWYRQDPGQGLRLIYYSQIVNDFQKGDIAEGYSVSREKKESFPLTVTSAQKNPTAFYLCASSDWGSYSNQPQHFGDGTRLSIL.

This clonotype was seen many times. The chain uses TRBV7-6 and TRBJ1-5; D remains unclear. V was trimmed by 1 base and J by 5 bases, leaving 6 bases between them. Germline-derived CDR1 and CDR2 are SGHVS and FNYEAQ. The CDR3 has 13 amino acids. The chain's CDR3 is CASSLGEDQPQHF. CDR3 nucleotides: TGTGCCAGCAGCTTAGGGGAGGATCAGCCCCAGCATTTT.

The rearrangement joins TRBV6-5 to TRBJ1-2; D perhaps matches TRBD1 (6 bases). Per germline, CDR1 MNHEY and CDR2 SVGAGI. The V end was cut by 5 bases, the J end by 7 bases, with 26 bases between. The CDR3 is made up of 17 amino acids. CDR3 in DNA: TGTGCCAGCAGTCGACGAAATTTTGGGGGGGCAATCCCTGGCTACACCTTC. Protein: CASSRRNFGGAIPGYTF.

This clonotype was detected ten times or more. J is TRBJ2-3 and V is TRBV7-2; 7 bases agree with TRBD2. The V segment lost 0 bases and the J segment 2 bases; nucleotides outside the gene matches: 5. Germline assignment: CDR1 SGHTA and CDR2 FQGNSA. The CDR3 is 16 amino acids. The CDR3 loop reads CASSLAAGLFTDTQYF. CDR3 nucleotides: TGTGCCAGCAGCTTAGCCGCGGGACTATTCACAGATACGCAGTATTTT.

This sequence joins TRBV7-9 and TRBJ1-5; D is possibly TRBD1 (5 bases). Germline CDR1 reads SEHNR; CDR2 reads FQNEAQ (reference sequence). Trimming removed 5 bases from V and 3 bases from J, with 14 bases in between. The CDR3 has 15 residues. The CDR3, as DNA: TGTGCCAGCAGCCCAGGCGGGGGGATCAATCAGCCCCAGCATTTT. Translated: CASSPGGGINQPQHF.

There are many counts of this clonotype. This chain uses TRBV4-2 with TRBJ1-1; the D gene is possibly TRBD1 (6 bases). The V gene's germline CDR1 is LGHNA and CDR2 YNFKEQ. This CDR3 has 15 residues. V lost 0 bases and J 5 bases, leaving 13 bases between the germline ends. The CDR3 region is CASSQEEQGGTEAFF. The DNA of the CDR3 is TGTGCCAGCAGCCAAGAGGAACAGGGAGGTACTGAAGCTTTCTTT.

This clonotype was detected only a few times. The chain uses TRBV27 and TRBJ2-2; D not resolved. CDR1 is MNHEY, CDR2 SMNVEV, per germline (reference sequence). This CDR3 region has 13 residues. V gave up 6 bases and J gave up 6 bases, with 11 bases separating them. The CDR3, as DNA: TGTGCCAGCAGCCCGGGCTCCTCCGGGGAGCTGTTTTTT. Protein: CASSPGSSGELFF.

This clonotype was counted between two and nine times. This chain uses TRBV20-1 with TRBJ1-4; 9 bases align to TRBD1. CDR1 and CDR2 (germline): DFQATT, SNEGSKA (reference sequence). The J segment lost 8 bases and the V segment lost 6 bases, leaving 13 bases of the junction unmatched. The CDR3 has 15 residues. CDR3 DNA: TGCAGTGCGAGTTTGGCAGGGACAGGGTCGGAAAAACTGTTTTTT. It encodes CSASLAGTGSEKLFF.

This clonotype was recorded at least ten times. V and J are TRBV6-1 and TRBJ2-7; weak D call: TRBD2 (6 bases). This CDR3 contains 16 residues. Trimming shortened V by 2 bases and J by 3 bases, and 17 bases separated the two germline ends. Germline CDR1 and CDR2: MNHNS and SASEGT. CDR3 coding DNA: TGTGCCAGCAGTGAATTTGTAGGAGTTAGCGGCTACGAGCAGTACTTC. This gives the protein CASSEFVGVSGYEQYF.

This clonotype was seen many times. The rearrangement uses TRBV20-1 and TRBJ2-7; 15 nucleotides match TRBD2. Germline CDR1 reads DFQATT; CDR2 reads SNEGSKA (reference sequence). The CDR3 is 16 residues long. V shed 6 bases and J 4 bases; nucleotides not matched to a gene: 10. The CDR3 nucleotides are TGCAGTGCAATTGCCGGGACTAGCGGGGGGCCTTACGAGCAGTACTTC. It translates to CSAIAGTSGGPYEQYF.

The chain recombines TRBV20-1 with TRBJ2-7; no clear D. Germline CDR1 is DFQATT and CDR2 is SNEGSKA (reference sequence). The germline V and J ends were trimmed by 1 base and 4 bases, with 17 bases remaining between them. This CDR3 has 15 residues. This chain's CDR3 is CSARVGLHPPYEQYF. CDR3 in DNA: TGCAGTGCTAGAGTAGGGTTGCACCCTCCTTACGAGCAGTACTTC.